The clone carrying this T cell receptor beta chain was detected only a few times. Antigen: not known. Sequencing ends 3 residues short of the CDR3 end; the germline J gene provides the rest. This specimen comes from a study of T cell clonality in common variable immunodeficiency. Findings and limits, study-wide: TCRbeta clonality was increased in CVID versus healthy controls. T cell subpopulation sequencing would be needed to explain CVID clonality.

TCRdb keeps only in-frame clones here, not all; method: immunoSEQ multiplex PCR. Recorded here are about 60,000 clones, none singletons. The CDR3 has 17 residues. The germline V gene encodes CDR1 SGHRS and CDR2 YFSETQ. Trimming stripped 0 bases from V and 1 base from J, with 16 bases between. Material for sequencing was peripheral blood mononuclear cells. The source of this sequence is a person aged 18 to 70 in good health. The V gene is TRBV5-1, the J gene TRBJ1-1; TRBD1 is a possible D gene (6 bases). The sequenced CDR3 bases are TGCGCCAGCAGCTTGGGGCGCCGGGGGGCGCGGAACACTGAA. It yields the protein CASSLGRRGARNTE. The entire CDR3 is CASSLGRRGARNTEAFF.